The 16 T cell receptor beta chains below all came from one sample that was sequenced in a study of beta chain features in type 1 diabetes. General study findings and limits: Type 1 diabetes patients showed a moderate but significant shortening of TCRB CDR3s in all four CD4+ subsets.

No antigens are known for them. TCRB transcripts that were expressed got sequenced, as all of the isolated RNA had been reverse transcribed. Measured with immunoSEQ multiplex PCR; TCRdb has only the in-frame clones, and not every one. Among more than 15,000 clones listed, around 70% were seen once. Sequencing was performed on stem cell memory CD4+ T cells from blood. The receptor set was obtained from a man aged 30 to 45 with type 1 diabetes.

V is TRBV5-1 and J is TRBJ2-7, with 11 bases matching TRBD1. The CDR3 is 15 amino acids. The junction had 4 bases not matched to a gene; V was cut back by 0 bases and J by 5 bases. Germline V gene data show CDR1 as SGHRS and CDR2 as YFSETQ. CDR3 in DNA: TGCGCCAGCAGCTTGGTCGGACAGGGGGCAAACGAGCAGTACTTC. Translation gives CASSLVGQGANEQYF.

The CDR3 coding sequence is TGTGCCAGCTCCGTCACAGGGGTGGGCAATTCACCCCTCCACTTT. Its protein is CASSVTGVGNSPLHF. The V and J genes are TRBV5-4 and TRBJ1-6, with 7 bases lining up with TRBD1. Germline CDR1 reads SGHNT; CDR2 reads YYREEE (reference sequence). CDR3 length equals 15 residues. V was clipped by 7 bases and J by 7 bases; unmatched bases: 11.

This sequence joins TRBV6-6 and TRBJ2-7, with D possibly being TRBD2 (5 bases). There are 14 residues in the CDR3. Trimming took off 8 bases at V and 0 bases at J, with 14 bases between the two ends. CDR1 is MNHNY and CDR2 is SVGAGI in the germline V gene (reference sequence). DNA for the CDR3: TGTGCCAGCTCCCCACTAGGGAGCTCCTACGAGCAGTACTTC. Protein: CASSPLGSSYEQYF.

V usage is TRBV29-1 and J usage is TRBJ2-5; no definite D call. Trimming removed 2 bases at V and 2 bases at J, with 9 bases between. The CDR3 loop spans 13 amino acids. Germline V gene data show CDR1 as SQVTM and CDR2 as ANQGSEA. Here the CDR3 reads CSVEKRSQETQYF. The CDR3 bases are TGCAGCGTTGAAAAACGTAGTCAAGAGACCCAGTACTTC.

The CDR3: CASSQDPLAGGSRYGYTF. In DNA form, the CDR3 reads TGTGCCAGCAGCCAAGACCCCCTTGCAGGGGGCTCCCGCTATGGCTACACCTTC. The chain is built from TRBV4-2 and TRBJ1-2; 8 bases are shared with TRBD1. This CDR3 contains 18 residues. Germline V lookup: CDR1 LGHNA, CDR2 YNFKEQ. V lost 0 bases and J lost 4; bases outside the gene matches: 13.

This chain links TRBV18 with TRBJ2-1, with D maybe TRBD1 (6 bases). The CDR3 is 14 amino acids. V was trimmed by 3 bases and J by 7 bases, leaving 13 bases between them. Germline V gives CDR1 KGHSH, CDR2 LQKENI. CDR3 nucleotides: TGTGCCAGCTCACCGAGCAGGGGTGAAAATGAGCAGTTCTTC. It codes for CASSPSRGENEQFF.

This chain connects TRBV7-8 to TRBJ1-2; 7 bases agree with TRBD1. The CDR3 sequence is 13 residues long. The germline V gene encodes CDR1 SGHVS and CDR2 FQNEAQ. Trimming cost V 1 base and J 8 bases; bases outside gene matches: 4. CDR3 residues: CASSLDRGQGYTF. Written as DNA, the CDR3 is TGTGCCAGCAGCTTAGACAGGGGCCAGGGCTACACCTTC.

The V and J genes are TRBV9 and TRBJ2-7; tentatively, D is TRBD2 (6 bases). Germline V gives CDR1 SGDLS, CDR2 YYNGEE. Trimming pared 0 bases from V and 3 bases from J, leaving 16 bases between. This CDR3 is 16 amino acids long. CDR3 amino acids: CASSVAAGPLIYEQYF. The CDR3 region has the DNA TGTGCCAGCAGCGTAGCTGCGGGACCATTAATCTACGAGCAGTACTTC.

This clone was observed a few times. The chain carries TRBV5-1 and TRBJ1-1; D is possibly TRBD1 (5 bases). The CDR3 length is 13 residues. Looked up from germline, CDR1 is SGHRS and CDR2 is YFSETQ. Trimming took off 4 bases at V and 2 bases at J, with 9 bases between the two ends. The CDR3 nucleotides read TGCGCCAGCAGCGTACAGGAAAACACTGAAGCTTTCTTT. This sequence encodes CASSVQENTEAFF.

This chain uses TRBV7-9 with TRBJ2-7; D is ambiguous. CDR3 length equals 14 residues. V was trimmed by 2 bases and J by 1 base, leaving 9 bases between them. CDR1 is SEHNR, CDR2 FQNEAQ, per germline (reference sequence). The CDR3 DNA reads TGTGCCAGCAGCTTAAGTCAGATTTCCTACGAGCAGTACTTC. This gives the protein CASSLSQISYEQYF.

The V call is TRBV7-2, the J call TRBJ2-5; D remains unclear. V lost 3 bases and J 5 bases, leaving 10 bases between the germline ends. In germline, CDR1 is SGHTA, CDR2 FQGNSA. CDR3 size: 13 residues. Here the CDR3 DNA reads TGTGCCAGCAGCTTTGTCGAGAGGGAGACCCAGTACTTC. Residues: CASSFVERETQYF. Together with reference TRBV7-2 and TRBJ2-5, the CDR3 gives the full variable domain: GAGVSQSPSNKVTEKGKDVELRCDPISGHTALYWYRQSLGQGLEFLIYFQGNSAPDKSGLPSDRFSAERTGGSVSTLTIQRTQQEDSAVYLCASSFVERETQYFGPGTRLLVL.

The V call is TRBV4-3, the J call TRBJ2-1, with a possible D match to TRBD2 (7 bases). This CDR3 spans 15 amino acids. With 4 bases removed from V and 7 bases from J, the gap between germline ends came to 17 bases. Germline V lookup: CDR1 LGHNA, CDR2 YSLEER. CDR3 amino acids: CASSLEGGPENEQFF. DNA of the CDR3: TGCGCCAGCAGCCTCGAGGGGGGGCCCGAAAATGAGCAGTTCTTC.

V usage is TRBV18 and J usage is TRBJ2-7; TRBD2 aligns across 15 bases. Trimming removed 3 bases from V and 4 bases from J; junction bases left unmatched: 1. Germline V lookup: CDR1 KGHSH, CDR2 LQKENI. The CDR3 is made up of 15 amino acids. In DNA form, the CDR3 reads TGTGCCAGCTCACCCGGGACTAGCGGGGGGTACGAGCAGTACTTC. Protein sequence: CASSPGTSGGYEQYF.

The chain has TRBV30 and TRBJ2-3, with no clear D. Germline V gene lookup returns CDR1 GTSNPN and CDR2 SVGIG (reference sequence). This CDR3 is 12 amino acids long. Trimming cost V 2 bases and J 0 bases, with 3 bases left between them. The CDR3: CAWSLSTDTQYF. CDR3 bases: TGTGCCTGGAGTCTTAGCACAGATACGCAGTATTTT.

The rearrangement links TRBV5-1 to TRBJ1-1; no clear D gene. V lost 4 bases and J 0 bases, leaving 13 bases between the germline ends. This CDR3 spans 15 amino acids. Germline assignment: CDR1 SGHRS and CDR2 YFSETQ. CDR3 coding DNA: TGCGCCAGCAGCCCCAGATACGACATGAACACTGAAGCTTTCTTT. This gives the protein CASSPRYDMNTEAFF.

The chain carries TRBV5-4 and TRBJ2-3; D possibly corresponds to TRBD2 (5 bases). Trimming stripped 4 bases from V and 7 bases from J, with 13 bases between. The CDR3 is 13 residues long. The germline V gene has CDR1 SGHNT and CDR2 YYREEE (reference sequence). The CDR3 DNA reads TGTGCCAGCAGCGAGGGAGACGAGCATACGCAGTATTTT. Protein: CASSEGDEHTQYF. The full variable domain, completed using reference TRBV5-4 and TRBJ2-3, is ETGVTQSPTHLIKTRGQQVTLRCSSQSGHNTVSWYQQALGQGPQFIFQYYREEENGRGNFPPRFSGLQFPNYSSELNVNALELDDSALYLCASSEGDEHTQYFGPGTRLTVL.